This T cell receptor (beta chain) was identified in a study of cytomegalovirus exposure and HLA in healthy donors. PCR amplification relied on 60 Vbeta primers (plus 13 Jbeta primers). Clones were sequenced by immunoSEQ multiplex PCR, and TCRdb holds only the in-frame ones, with some missing. The table shows fewer than 110,000 clones, with more than 65% occurring only once. The CDR3 sequence is 15 residues long. The V gene's germline CDR1 is MNHNS and CDR2 SASEGT. Trimming took off 2 bases at V and 5 bases at J, with 13 bases between the two ends. This sequence originates from a woman between 18 and 30 years old in good health and CMV-seropositive. The sample taken for sequencing was PBMCs. This chain links TRBV6-1 with TRBJ2-1; TRBD2 is a possible D gene (6 bases). CDR3 bases: TGTGCCAGCAGTGAATATACTAGCAGAAACAATGAGCAGTTCTTC. This codes for CASSEYTSRNNEQFF.